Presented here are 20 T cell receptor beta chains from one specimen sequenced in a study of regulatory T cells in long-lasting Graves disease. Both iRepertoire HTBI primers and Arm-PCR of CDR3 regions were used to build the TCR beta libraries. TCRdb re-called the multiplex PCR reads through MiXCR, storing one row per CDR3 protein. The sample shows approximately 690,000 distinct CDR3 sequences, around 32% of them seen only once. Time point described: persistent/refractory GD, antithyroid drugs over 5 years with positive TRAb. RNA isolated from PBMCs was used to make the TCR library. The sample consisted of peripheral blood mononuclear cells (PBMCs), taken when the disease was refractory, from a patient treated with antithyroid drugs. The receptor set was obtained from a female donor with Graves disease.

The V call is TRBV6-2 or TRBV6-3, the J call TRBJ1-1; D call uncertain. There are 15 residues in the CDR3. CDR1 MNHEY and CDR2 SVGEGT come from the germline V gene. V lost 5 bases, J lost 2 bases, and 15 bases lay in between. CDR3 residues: CASSRRIPVNTEAFF. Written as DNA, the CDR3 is TGTGCCAGCAGTCGCCGGATACCAGTAAACACTGAAGCTTTCTTT.

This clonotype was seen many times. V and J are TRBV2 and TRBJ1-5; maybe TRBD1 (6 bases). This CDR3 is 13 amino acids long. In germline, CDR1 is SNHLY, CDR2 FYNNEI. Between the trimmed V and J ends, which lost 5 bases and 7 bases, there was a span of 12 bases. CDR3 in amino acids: CASSSQGYQPQHF. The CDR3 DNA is TGTGCCAGCAGTTCACAGGGTTACCAGCCCCAGCATTTT.

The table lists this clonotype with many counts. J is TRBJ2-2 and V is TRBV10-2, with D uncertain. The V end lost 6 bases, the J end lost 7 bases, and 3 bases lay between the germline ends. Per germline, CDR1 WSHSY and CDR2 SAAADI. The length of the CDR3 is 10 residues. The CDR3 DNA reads TGCGCCAGCAGGGACGGGGAGCTGTTTTTT. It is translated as CASRDGELFF.

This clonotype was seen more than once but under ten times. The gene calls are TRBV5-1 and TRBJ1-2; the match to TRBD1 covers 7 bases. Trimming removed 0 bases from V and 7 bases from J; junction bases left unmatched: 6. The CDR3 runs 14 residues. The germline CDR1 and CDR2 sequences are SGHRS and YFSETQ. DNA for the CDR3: TGCGCCAGCAGCTTGGTCGGCAGGGGGGGTGGCTACACCTTC. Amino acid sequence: CASSLVGRGGGYTF.

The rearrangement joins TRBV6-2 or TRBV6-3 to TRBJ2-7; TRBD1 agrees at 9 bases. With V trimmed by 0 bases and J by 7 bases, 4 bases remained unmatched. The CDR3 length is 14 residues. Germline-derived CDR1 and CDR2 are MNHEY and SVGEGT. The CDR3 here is CASSYSNRGQEQYF. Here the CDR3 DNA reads TGTGCCAGCAGTTACTCGAACAGGGGGCAAGAGCAGTACTTC.

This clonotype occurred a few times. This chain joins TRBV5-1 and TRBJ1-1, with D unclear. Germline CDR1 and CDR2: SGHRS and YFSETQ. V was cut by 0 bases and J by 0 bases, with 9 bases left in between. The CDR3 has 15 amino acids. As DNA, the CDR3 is TGCGCCAGCAGCTTGGAGTTAGGGATGAACACTGAAGCTTTCTTT. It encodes CASSLELGMNTEAFF.

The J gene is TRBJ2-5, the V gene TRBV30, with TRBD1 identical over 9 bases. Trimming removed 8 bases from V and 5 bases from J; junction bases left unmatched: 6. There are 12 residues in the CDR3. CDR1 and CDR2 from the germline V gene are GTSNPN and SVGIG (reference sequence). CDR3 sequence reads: CAASTGGETQYF. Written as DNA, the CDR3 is TGTGCCGCGTCGACAGGGGGGGAGACCCAGTACTTC.

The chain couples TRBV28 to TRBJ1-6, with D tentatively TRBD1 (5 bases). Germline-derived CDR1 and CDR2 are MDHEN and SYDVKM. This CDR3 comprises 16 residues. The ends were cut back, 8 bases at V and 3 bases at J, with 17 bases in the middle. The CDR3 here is CASRESRAGYNSPLHF. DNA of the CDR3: TGTGCCAGCCGAGAGTCCAGGGCGGGCTATAATTCACCCCTCCACTTT. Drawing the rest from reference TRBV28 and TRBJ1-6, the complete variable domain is DVKVTQSSRYLVKRTGEKVFLECVQDMDHENMFWYRQDPGLGLRLIYFSYDVKMKEKGDIPEGYSVSREKKERFSLILESASTNQTSMYLCASRESRAGYNSPLHFGNGTRLTVT.

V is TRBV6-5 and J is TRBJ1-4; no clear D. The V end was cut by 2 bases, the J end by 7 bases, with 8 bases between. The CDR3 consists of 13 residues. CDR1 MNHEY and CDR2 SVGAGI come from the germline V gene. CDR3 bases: TGTGCCAGCAGTTACCGGCATCGTGAAAAACTGTTTTTT. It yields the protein CASSYRHREKLFF.

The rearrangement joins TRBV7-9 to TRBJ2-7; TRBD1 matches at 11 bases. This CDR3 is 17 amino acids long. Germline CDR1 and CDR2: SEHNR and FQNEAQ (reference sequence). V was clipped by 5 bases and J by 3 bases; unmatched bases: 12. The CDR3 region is CASSRSRGQGDYYEQYF. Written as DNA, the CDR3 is TGTGCCAGCAGCCGAAGCAGGGGACAGGGGGATTACTACGAGCAGTACTTC. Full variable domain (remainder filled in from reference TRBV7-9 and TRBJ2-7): DTGVSQNPRHKITKRGQNVTFRCDPISEHNRLYWYRQTLGQGPEFLTYFQNEAQLEKSRLLSDRFSAERPKGSFSTLEIQRTEQGDSAMYLCASSRSRGQGDYYEQYFGPGTRLTVT.

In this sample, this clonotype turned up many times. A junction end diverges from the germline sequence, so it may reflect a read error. The DNA of the CDR3 is TGTGCCAGCCGTTTCCGAGGGGGCGATGGTGAAAAACTGTTTTTT. This translates into CASRFRGGDGEKLFF. The gene calls are TRBV12-3 or TRBV12-4 and TRBJ1-4, with 7 bases matching TRBD1. The CDR3 covers 15 residues.

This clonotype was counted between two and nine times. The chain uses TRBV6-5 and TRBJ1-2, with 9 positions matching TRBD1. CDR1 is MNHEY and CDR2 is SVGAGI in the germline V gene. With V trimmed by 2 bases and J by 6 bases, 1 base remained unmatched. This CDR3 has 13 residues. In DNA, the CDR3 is TGTGCCAGCAGTTACACAGGGGGCAATGGCTACACCTTC. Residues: CASSYTGGNGYTF.

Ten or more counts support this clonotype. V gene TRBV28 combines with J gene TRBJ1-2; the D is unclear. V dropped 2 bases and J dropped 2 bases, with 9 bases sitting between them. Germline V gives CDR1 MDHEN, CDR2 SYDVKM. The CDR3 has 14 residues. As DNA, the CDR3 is TGTGCCAGCAGTTTACCCCCCAGCAACTATGGCTACACCTTC. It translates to CASSLPPSNYGYTF.

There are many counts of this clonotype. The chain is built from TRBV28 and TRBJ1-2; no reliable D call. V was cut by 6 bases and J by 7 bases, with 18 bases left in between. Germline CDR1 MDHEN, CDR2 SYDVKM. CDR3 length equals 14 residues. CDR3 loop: CASSPAGMTAGYTF. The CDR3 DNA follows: TGTGCCAGCAGCCCCGCCGGTATGACGGCTGGCTACACCTTC.

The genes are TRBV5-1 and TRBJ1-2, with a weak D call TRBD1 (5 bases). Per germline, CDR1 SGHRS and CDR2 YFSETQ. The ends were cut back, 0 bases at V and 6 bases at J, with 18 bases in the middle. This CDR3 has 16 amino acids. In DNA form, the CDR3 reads TGCGCCAGCAGCTTGGAATCCTGGCAGGGAATCAATGGCTACACCTTC. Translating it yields CASSLESWQGINGYTF.

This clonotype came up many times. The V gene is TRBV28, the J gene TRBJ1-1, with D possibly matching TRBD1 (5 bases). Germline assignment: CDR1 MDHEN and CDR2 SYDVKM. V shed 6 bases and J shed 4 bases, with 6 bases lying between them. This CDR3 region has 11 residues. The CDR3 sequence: CASRRGTEAFF. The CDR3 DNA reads TGTGCCAGCAGGAGGGGCACTGAAGCTTTCTTT.

CDR3 in DNA: TGTGCCAGCAGCTTCGGCGGGAGAGGCGAGACCCAGTACTTC. As protein: CASSFGGRGETQYF. J is TRBJ2-5 and V is TRBV7-2; 7 nucleotides align to TRBD2. With 3 bases clipped from V and 5 bases from J, the junction kept 6 bases outside the gene matches. CDR1 is SGHTA and CDR2 is FQGNSA in the germline V gene. CDR3 length: 14 residues.

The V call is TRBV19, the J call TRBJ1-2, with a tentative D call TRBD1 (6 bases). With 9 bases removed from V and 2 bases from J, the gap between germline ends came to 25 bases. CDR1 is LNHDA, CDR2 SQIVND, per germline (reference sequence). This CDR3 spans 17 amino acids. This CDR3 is CARRLGLAGASNYGYTF. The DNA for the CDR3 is TGTGCCAGGCGCTTGGGTCTGGCGGGGGCTTCGAACTATGGCTACACCTTC.

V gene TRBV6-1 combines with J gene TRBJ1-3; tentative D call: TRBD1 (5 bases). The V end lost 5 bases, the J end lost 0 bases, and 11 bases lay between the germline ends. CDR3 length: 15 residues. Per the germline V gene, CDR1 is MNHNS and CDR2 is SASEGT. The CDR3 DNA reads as TGTGCCAGCAGTCGGGTGACAGACTCTGGAAACACCATATATTTT. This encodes CASSRVTDSGNTIYF.

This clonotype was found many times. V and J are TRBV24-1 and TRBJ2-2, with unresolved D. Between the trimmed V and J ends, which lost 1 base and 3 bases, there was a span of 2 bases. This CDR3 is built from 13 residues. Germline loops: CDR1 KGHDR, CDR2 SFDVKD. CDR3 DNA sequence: TGTGCCACCAGTGATTTCGACACCGGGGAGCTGTTTTTT. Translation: CATSDFDTGELFF.